The clone carrying this T cell receptor (beta chain) was seen repeatedly, ten times or more. These data belong to a study of T cell repertoires in cytomegalovirus infection. For the study at large: Through public TCR beta signatures, both CMV infection and matching HLA type were indicated.

MiXCR was run by TCRdb on the reads, yielding one entry per CDR3 protein. This table holds 450,000 to 550,000 distinct CDR3 sequences, more than 15% found once. Germline CDR1 is SEHNR and CDR2 is FQNEAQ (reference sequence). Trimming pared 3 bases from V and 8 bases from J, leaving 14 bases between. The CDR3 is made up of 14 amino acids. The specimen was CD8+ T cells from PBMCs. This TCR was recovered from a human donor in good health (CMV status not recorded). Some clones in this sample may be carry-over from other donors' samples. The chain couples TRBV7-9 to TRBJ2-1; D unclear. CDR3 region: CASSFEDEQDEQFF. CDR3 nucleotide sequence: TGTGCCAGCAGCTTCGAGGACGAGCAAGATGAGCAGTTCTTC. The full variable domain, rest sourced from reference TRBV7-9 and TRBJ2-1, is DTGVSQNPRHKITKRGQNVTFRCDPISEHNRLYWYRQTLGQGPEFLTYFQNEAQLEKSRLLSDRFSAERPKGSFSTLEIQRTEQGDSAMYLCASSFEDEQDEQFFGPGTRLTVL.